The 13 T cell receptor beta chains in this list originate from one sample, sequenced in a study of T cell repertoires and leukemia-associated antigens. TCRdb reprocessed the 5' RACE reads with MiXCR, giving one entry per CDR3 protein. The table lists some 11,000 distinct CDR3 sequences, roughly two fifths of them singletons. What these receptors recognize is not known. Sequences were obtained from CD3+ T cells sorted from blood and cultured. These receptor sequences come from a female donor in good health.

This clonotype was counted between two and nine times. The CDR3 nucleotides are TGCAGCGTTGCGAGAGGACACACAGATACGCAGTATTTT. Encoded protein: CSVARGHTDTQYF. The rearrangement links TRBV20-1 to TRBJ2-3; the D gene is possibly TRBD1 (5 bases). Germline V gene data show CDR1 as DFQATT and CDR2 as SNEGSKA (reference sequence). This CDR3 region has 13 residues.

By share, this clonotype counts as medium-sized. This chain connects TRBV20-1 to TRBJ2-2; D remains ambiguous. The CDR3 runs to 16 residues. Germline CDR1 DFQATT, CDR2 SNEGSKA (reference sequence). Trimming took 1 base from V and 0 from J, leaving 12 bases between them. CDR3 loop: CSARAADLSNTGELFF. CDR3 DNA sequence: TGCAGTGCTAGAGCGGCAGACCTTTCGAACACCGGGGAGCTGTTTTTT.

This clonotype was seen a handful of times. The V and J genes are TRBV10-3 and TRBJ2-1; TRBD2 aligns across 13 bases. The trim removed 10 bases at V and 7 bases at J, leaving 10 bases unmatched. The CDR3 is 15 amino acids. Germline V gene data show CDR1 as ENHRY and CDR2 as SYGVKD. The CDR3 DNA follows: TGTGCCACAGCATCCGGGACTAGCGGGGATAATGAGCAGTTCTTC. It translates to CATASGTSGDNEQFF.

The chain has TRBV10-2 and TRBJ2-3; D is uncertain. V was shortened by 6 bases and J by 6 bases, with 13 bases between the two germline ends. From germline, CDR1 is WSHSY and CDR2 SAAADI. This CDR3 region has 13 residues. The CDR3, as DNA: TGCGCCAGCAGAATATATAGGGCTGATACGCAGTATTTT. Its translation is CASRIYRADTQYF.

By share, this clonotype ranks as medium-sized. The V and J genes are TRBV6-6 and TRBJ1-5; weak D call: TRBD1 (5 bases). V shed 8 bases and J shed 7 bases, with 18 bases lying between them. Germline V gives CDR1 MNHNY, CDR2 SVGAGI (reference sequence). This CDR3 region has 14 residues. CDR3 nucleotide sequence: TGTGCCAGCCACCTCGGGCAGGGTAACCAGCCCCAGCATTTT. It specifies CASHLGQGNQPQHF.

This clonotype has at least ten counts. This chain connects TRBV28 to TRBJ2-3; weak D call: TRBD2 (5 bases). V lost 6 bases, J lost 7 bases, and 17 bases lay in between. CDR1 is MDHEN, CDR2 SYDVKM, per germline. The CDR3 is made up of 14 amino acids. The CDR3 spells CASSRTGLGNTQYF. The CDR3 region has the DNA TGTGCCAGCAGCCGGACTGGGTTAGGAAATACGCAGTATTTT.

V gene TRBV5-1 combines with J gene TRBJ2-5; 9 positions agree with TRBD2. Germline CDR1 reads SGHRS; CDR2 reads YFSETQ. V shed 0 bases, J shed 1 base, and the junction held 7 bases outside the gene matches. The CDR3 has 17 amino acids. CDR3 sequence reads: CASSLAPSGTSQETQYF. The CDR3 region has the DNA TGCGCCAGCAGCTTGGCTCCTAGCGGGACCTCCCAAGAGACCCAGTACTTC.

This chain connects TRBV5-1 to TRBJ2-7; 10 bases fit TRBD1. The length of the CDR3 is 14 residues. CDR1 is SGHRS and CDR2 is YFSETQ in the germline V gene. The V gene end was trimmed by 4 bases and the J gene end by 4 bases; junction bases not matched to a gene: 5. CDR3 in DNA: TGCGCCAGCAGCACCTCGGGACAGGGGTACGAGCAGTACTTC. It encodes CASSTSGQGYEQYF.

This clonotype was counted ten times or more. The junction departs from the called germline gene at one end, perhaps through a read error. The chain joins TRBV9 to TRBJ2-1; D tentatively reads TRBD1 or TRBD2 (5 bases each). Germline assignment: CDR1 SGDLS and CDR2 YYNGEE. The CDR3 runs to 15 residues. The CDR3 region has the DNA TGTGCCAGCAGCTATCGGGACGCCCCTTACACTGAGCAGTTCTTC. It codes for CASSYRDAPYTEQFF.

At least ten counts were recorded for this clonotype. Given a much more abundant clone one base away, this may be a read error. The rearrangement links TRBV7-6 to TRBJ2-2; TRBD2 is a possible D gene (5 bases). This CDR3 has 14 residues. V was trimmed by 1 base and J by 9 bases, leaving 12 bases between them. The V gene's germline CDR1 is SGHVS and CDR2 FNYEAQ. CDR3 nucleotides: TGTGCCAGCAGCTTAGAAGGAGCGGCCAGGGAGCTGTTTTTT. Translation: CASSLEGAARELFF.

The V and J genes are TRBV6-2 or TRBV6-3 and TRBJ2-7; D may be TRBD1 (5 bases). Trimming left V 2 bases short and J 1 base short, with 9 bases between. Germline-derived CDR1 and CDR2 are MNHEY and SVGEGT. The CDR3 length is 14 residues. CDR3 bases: TGTGCCAGCAGTTACCAGGGTATTTCCTACGAGCAGTACTTC. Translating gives CASSYQGISYEQYF.

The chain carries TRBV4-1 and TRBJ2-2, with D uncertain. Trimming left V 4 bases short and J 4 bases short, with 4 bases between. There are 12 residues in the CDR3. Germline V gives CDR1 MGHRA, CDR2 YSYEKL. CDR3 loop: CASSRGTGELFF. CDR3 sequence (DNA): TGCGCCAGCAGCCGGGGCACCGGGGAGCTGTTTTTT.

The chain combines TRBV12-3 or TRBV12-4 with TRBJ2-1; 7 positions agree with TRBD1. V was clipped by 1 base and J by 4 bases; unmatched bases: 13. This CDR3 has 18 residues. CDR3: CASSLVVGRGWFYNEQFF. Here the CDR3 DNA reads TGTGCCAGCAGTTTAGTTGTTGGCAGGGGGTGGTTTTACAATGAGCAGTTCTTC.